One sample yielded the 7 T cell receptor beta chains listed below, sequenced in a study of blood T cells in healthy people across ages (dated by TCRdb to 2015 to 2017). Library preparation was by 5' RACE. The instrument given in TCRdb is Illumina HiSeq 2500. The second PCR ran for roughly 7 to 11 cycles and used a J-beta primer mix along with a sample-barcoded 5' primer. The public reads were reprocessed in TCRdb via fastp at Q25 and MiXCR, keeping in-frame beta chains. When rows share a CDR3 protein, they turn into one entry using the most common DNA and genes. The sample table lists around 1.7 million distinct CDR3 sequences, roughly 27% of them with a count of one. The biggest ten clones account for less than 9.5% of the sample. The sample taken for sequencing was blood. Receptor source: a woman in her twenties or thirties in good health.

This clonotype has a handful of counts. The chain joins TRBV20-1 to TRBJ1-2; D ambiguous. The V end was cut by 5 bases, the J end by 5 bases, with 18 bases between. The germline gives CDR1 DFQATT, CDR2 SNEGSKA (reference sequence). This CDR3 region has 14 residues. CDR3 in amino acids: CSAPPFGRNYGYTF. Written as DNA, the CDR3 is TGCAGTGCTCCCCCCTTCGGACGGAATTATGGCTACACCTTC.

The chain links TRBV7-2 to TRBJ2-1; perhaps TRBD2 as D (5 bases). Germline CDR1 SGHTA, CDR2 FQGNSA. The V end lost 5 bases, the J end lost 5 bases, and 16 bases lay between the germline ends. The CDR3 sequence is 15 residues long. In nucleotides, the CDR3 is TGTGCCAGCAGCCTAGAACGGGTCGGGGACAATGAGCAGTTCTTC. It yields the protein CASSLERVGDNEQFF.

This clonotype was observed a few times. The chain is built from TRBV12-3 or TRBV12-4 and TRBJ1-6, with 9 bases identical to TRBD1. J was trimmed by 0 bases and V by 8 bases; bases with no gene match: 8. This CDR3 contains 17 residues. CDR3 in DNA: TGTGCCAGCCAAGGGACAGGGATCAGCTCCTATAATTCACCCCTCCACTTT. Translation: CASQGTGISSYNSPLHF.

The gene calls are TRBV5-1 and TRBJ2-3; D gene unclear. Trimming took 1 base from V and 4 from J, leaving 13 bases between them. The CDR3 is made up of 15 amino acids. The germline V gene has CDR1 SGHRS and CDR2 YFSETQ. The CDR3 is CASSLTVPTADTQYF. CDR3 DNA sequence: TGCGCCAGCAGCTTGACCGTCCCCACAGCAGATACGCAGTATTTT.

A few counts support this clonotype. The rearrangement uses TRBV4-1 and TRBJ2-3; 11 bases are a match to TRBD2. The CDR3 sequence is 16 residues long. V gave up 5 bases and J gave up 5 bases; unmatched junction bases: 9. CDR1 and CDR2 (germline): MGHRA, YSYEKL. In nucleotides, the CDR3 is TGCGCCAGCAGCAGTGGGCTAGCGGGAGGTGTAGATACGCAGTATTTT. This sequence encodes CASSSGLAGGVDTQYF.

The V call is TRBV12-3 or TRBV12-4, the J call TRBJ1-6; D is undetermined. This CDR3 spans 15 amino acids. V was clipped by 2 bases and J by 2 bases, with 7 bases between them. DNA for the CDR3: TGTGCCAGCAGTTTACGGGGAGCCTATAATTCACCCCTCCACTTT. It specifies CASSLRGAYNSPLHF.

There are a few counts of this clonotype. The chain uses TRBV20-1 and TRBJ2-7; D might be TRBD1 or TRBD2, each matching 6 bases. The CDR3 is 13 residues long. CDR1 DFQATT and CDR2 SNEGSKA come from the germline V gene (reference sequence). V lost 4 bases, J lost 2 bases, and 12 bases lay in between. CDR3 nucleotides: TGCAGTGCTATTAGGGGGGTCACCTACGAGCAGTACTTC. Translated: CSAIRGVTYEQYF.